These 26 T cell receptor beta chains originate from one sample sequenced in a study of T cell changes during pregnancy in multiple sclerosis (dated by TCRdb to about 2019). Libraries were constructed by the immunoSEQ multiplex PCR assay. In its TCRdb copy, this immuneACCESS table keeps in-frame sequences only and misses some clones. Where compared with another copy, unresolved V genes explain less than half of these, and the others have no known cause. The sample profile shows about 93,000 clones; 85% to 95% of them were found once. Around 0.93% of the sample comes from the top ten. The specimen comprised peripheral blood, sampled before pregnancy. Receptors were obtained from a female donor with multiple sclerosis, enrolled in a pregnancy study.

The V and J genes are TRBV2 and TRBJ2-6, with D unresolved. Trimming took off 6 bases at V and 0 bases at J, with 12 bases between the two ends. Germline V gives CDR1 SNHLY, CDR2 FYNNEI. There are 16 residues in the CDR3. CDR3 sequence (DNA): TGTGCCAGCAGGTTGACTTTAAACTCTGGGGCCAACGTCCTGACTTTC. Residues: CASRLTLNSGANVLTF.

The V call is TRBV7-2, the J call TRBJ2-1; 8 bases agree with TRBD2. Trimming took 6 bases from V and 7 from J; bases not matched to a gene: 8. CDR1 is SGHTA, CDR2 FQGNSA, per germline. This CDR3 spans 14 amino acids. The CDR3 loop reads CASRPIQRGNEQFF. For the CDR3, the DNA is TGTGCCAGCAGACCGATCCAGCGGGGGAATGAGCAGTTCTTC.

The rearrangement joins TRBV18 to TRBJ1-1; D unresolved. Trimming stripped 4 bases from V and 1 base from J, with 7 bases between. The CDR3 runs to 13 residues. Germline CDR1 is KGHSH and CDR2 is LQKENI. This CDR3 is CASSRAANTEAFF. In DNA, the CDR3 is TGTGCCAGCTCACGGGCAGCGAACACTGAAGCTTTCTTT.

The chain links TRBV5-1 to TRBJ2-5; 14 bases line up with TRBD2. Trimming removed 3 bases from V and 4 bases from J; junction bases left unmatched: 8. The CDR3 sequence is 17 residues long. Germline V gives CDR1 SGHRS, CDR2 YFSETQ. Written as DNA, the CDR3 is TGCGCCAGCAGCTCAAGACTAGCGGGAGGGGGAGGAGAGACCCAGTACTTC. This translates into CASSSRLAGGGGETQYF.

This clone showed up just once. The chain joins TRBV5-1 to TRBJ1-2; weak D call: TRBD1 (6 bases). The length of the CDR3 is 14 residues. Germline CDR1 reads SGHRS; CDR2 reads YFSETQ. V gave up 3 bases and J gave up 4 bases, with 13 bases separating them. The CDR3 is CASSSTGDAYGYTF. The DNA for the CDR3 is TGCGCCAGCAGCTCGACAGGAGACGCCTATGGCTACACCTTC.

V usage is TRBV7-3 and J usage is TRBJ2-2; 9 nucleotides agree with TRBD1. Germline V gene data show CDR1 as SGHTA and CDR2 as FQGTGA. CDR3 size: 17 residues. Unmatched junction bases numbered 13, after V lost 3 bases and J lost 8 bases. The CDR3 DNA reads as TGTGCCAGCAGCTTTACCCGGGACAGGGTGCGAGTGGGGGAGCTGTTTTTT. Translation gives CASSFTRDRVRVGELFF.

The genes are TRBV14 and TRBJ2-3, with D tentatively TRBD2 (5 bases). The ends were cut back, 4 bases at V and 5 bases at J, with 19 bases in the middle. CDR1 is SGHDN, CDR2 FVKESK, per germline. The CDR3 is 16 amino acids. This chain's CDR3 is CASSPDSLGRRDTQYF. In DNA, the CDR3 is TGTGCCAGCAGCCCAGACTCACTAGGAAGAAGAGATACGCAGTATTTT.

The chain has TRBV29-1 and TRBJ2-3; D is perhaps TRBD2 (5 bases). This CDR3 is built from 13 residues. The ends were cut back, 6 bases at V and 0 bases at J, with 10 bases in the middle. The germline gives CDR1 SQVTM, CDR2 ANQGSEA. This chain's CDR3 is CSVRGRSTDTQYF. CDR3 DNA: TGCAGCGTCCGGGGTAGGAGCACAGATACGCAGTATTTT.

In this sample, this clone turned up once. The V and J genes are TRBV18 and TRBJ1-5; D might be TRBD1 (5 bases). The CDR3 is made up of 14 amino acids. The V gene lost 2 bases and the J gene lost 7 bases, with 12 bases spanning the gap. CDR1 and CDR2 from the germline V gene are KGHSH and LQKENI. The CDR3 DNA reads TGTGCCAGCTCACCAGGGGGGGAGGGACAGCCCCAGCATTTT. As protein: CASSPGGEGQPQHF. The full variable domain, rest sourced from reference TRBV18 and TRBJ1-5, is NAGVMQNPRHLVRRRGQEARLRCSPMKGHSHVYWYRQLPEEGLKFMVYLQKENIIDESGMPKERFSAEFPKEGPSILRIQQVVRGDSAAYFCASSPGGEGQPQHFGDGTRLSIL.

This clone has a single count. The CDR3 region is CASGPGLAGGTDTQYF. The DNA for the CDR3 is TGTGCTAGTGGCCCTGGACTAGCGGGGGGCACAGATACGCAGTATTTT. The V call is TRBV12-5, the J call TRBJ2-3; TRBD2 aligns across 13 bases. V shed 6 bases and J 1 base; nucleotides not matched to a gene: 4. This CDR3 region has 16 residues. CDR1 LGHNT and CDR2 FRNRAP come from the germline V gene.

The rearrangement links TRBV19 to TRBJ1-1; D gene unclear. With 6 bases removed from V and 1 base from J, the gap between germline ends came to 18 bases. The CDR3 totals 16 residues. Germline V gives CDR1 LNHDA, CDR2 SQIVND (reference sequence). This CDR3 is CASRREVGPWNTEAFF. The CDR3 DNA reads TGTGCCAGTAGGCGGGAGGTTGGTCCGTGGAACACTGAAGCTTTCTTT.

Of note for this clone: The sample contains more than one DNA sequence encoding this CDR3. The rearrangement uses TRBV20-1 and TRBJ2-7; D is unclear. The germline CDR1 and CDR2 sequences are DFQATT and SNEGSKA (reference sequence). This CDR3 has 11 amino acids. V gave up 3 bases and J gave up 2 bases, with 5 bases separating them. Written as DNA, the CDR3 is TGCAGTGCTAGGACAACCTACGAGCAGTACTTC. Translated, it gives CSARTTYEQYF.

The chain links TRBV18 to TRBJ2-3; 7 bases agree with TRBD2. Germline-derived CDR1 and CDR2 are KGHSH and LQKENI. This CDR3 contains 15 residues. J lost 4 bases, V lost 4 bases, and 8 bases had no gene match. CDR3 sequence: CASSQLAGVADTQYF. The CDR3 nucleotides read TGTGCCAGCTCACAGTTGGCGGGAGTAGCAGATACGCAGTATTTT. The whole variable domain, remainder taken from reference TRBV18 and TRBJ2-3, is NAGVMQNPRHLVRRRGQEARLRCSPMKGHSHVYWYRQLPEEGLKFMVYLQKENIIDESGMPKERFSAEFPKEGPSILRIQQVVRGDSAAYFCASSQLAGVADTQYFGPGTRLTVL.

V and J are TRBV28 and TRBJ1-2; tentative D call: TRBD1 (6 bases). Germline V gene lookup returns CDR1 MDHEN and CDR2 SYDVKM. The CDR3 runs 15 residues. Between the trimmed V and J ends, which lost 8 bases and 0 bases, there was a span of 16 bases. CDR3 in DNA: TGTGCCAGCGAGGTCGGGGGGCGGACTAACTATGGCTACACCTTC. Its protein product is CASEVGGRTNYGYTF.

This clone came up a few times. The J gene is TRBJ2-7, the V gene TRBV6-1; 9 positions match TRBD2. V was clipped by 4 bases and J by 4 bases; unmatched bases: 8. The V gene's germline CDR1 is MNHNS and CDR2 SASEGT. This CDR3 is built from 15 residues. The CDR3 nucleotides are TGTGCCAGCAGTGGGGTTAGCGGGAGAGCGTACGAGCAGTACTTC. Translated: CASSGVSGRAYEQYF.

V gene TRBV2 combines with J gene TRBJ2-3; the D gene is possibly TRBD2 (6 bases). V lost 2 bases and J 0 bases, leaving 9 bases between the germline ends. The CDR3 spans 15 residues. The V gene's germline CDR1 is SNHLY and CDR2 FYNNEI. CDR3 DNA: TGTGCCAGCAGTGAATCGGGGGACAGCACAGATACGCAGTATTTT. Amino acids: CASSESGDSTDTQYF.

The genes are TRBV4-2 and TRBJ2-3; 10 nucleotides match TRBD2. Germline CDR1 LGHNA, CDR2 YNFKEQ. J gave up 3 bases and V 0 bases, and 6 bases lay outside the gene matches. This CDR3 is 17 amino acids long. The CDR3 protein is CASSQERAGGLTDTQYF. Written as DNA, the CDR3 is TGTGCCAGCAGCCAAGAACGAGCGGGGGGGCTTACAGATACGCAGTATTTT.

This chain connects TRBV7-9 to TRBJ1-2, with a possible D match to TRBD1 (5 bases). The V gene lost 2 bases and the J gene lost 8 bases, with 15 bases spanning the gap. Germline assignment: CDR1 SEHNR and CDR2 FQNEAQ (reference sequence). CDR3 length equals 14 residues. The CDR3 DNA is TGTGCCAGCAGCTTAATGGTCAGGGAGGGAGGCTACACCTTC. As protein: CASSLMVREGGYTF.

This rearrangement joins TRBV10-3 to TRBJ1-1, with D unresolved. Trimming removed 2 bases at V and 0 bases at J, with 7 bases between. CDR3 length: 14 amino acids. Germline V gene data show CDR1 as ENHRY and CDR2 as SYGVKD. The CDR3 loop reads CAISETRMNTEAFF. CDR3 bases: TGTGCCATCAGTGAGACAAGAATGAACACTGAAGCTTTCTTT.

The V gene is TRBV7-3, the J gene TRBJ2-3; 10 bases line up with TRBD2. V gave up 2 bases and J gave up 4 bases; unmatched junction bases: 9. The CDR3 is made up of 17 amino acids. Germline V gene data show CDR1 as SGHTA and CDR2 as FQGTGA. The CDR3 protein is CASSLWAGTSVADTQYF. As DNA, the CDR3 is TGTGCCAGCAGCTTATGGGCCGGGACTAGCGTGGCAGATACGCAGTATTTT.

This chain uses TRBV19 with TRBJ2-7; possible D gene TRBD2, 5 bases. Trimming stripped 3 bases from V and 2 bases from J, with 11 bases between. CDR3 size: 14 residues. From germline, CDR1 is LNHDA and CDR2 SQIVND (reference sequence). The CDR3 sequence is CASSIEGPAYEQYF. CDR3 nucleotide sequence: TGTGCCAGTAGTATTGAGGGTCCTGCCTACGAGCAGTACTTC.

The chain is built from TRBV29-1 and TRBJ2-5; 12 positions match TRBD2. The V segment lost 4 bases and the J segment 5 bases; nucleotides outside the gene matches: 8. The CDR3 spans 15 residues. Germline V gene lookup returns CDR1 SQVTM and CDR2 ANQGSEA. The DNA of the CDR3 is TGCAGCGTTGCTACTAGCGGGGGGCTCCCGGAGACCCAGTACTTC. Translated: CSVATSGGLPETQYF.

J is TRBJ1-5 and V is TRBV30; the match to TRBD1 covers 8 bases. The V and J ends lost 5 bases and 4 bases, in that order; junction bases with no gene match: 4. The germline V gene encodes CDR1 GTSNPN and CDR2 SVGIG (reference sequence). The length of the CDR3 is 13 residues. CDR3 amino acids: CAWATGVNQPQHF. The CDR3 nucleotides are TGTGCCTGGGCGACAGGGGTTAATCAGCCCCAGCATTTT. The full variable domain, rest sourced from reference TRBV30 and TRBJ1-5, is SQTIHQWPATLVQPVGSPLSLECTVEGTSNPNLYWYRQAAGRGLQLLFYSVGIGQISSEVPQNLSASRPQDRQFILSSKKLLLSDSGFYLCAWATGVNQPQHFGDGTRLSIL.

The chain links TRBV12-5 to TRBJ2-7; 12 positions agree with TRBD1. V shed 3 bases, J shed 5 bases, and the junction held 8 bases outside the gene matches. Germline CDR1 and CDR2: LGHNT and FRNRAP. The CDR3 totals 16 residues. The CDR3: CASGFGGTGGYDEQYF. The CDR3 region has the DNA TGTGCTAGTGGTTTCGGCGGGACAGGGGGCTACGACGAGCAGTACTTC. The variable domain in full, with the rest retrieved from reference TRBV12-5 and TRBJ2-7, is DARVTQTPRHKVTEMGQEVTMRCQPILGHNTVFWYRQTMMQGLELLAYFRNRAPLDDSGMPKDRFSAEMPDATLATLKIQPSEPRDSAVYFCASGFGGTGGYDEQYFGPGTRLTVT.

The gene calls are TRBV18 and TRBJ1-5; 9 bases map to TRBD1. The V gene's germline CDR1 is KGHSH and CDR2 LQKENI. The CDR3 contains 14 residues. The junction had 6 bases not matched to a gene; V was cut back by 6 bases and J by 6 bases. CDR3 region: CASSRDREVQPQHF. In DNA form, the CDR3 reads TGTGCCAGCTCTCGGGACAGGGAAGTTCAGCCCCAGCATTTT.

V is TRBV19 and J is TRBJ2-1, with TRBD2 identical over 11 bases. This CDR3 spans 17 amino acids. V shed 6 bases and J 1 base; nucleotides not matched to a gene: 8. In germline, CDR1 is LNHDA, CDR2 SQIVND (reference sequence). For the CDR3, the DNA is TGTGCCAGTAGCGGGACTAGCGGTTCTCGGTCCTACAATGAGCAGTTCTTC. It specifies CASSGTSGSRSYNEQFF.